This T cell receptor beta chain was recovered during a study of cytomegalovirus exposure and HLA in healthy donors. Study-wide points: An analysis done earlier found most TCR beta V segments productive about 90% or about 30% of the time. Based on reports, TCR beta sequences accurately predicted HLA-A and HLA-B alleles for most subjects. The only immune exposure information that was available was CMV serostatus.

The CDR3 totals 14 residues. The germline V gene encodes CDR1 MGHDK and CDR2 SYGVNS. PCR employed 60 Vbeta and 13 Jbeta primers. Authors' processing steps: There were 80 million to 95 million unique TCR beta chains by a later count, and approximately 11 million of them were shared. The data were produced by immunoSEQ multiplex PCR, yet TCRdb's version contains in-frame clones alone and is incomplete. V and J calls plus clone size are reproduced from that table; the DNA served to infer D and trimming. The table shows 200,000 or so clones, with approximately 88% occurring only once. Note on this clone: Its cognate antigen is unknown.

V gene TRBV25-1 combines with J gene TRBJ2-5; D gene unclear. The J call could be wrong; TRBJ2-7 is a better fit for the DNA end. The receptor comes from a woman aged 50 to 60 in good health and CMV-seropositive. The specimen was PBMCs. CDR3 sequence (DNA): TGTGCCAGCAGCCCCGCCAGGCCGGCCTACGAGCAGTACTTC. Protein sequence: CASSPARPAYEQYF.